The rows below give T cell receptor beta chains drawn from one sample of a study of T-cell reconstitution after alpha-beta-depleted transplantation in children. One entry per CDR3 protein, called by TCRdb with MiXCR from the PCR reads. This repertoire shows about 510,000 distinct CDR3 sequences, around 10% found once; its top ten account for roughly 15%. The specimen comprised PBMCs, mostly from graft donor cells, sampled 180 days after TCRalphabeta/CD19-depleted stem cell transplant. These receptors all come from a female patient between 2 and 15 years old who had a stem cell transplant for aplastic anemia, so the T cells may come from the graft donor. CDR3s include the opening cysteine and the closing phenylalanine or tryptophan. Each record gives: V gene, J gene, clone size, D gene, CDR3 DNA, CDR3 protein. D genes are given only for firm matches. Some rows have no size entry. The others give once, few or many, or a class for an expanded clone.

V gene: TRBV20-1
J gene: TRBJ1-1
clone size: -
D gene: -
CDR3 DNA: TGCAGTGCCATGGGAAACAGGGTTGGAGAAGCTTTCTTT
CDR3 protein: CSAMGNRVGEAFF

V gene: TRBV12-3/TRBV12-4
J gene: TRBJ2-1
clone size: many
D gene: TRBD1
CDR3 DNA: TGTGCCAGCAGTTCCCCGGGACAGGGAGTCAATGAGCAGTTCTTC
CDR3 protein: CASSSPGQGVNEQFF

V gene: TRBV29-1
J gene: TRBJ1-5
clone size: few
D gene: TRBD1
CDR3 DNA: TGCAGCGTTCGAACAGGGGTACCCAATCAGCCCCAGCATTTT
CDR3 protein: CSVRTGVPNQPQHF

V gene: TRBV14
J gene: TRBJ1-2
clone size: few
D gene: -
CDR3 DNA: TGTGCCAGCAGCAAAAGCATCTATGGCTACACCTTC
CDR3 protein: CASSKSIYGYTF

V gene: TRBV3-1
J gene: TRBJ1-1
clone size: few
D gene: TRBD1
CDR3 DNA: TGTGCCAGCAGGATTCAGGGGGAGAACACTGAAGCTTTCTTT
CDR3 protein: CASRIQGENTEAFF

V gene: TRBV20-1
J gene: TRBJ2-7
clone size: once
D gene: TRBD1
CDR3 DNA: TGCAGTGCTTCCCCCCAGGGACAGGGTTCCTACGAGCAGTACTTC
CDR3 protein: CSASPQGQGSYEQYF

V gene: TRBV12-3/TRBV12-4
J gene: TRBJ2-2
clone size: few
D gene: TRBD1
CDR3 DNA: TGTGCCAGCAGTCTGTCATTCCGGACAGGGCCAGGGGAGCTGTTTTTT
CDR3 protein: CASSLSFRTGPGELFF

V gene: TRBV6-2/TRBV6-3
J gene: TRBJ2-7
clone size: -
D gene: TRBD2
CDR3 DNA: TGTGCCAGCAGTTCCGGACTAGCGGATGAGCAGTACTTC
CDR3 protein: CASSSGLADEQYF

V gene: TRBV11-2
J gene: TRBJ2-3
clone size: many
D gene: -
CDR3 DNA: TGTGCCAGCAGCTTTAGACAGGGAGGAGCCACAGATACGCAGTATTTT
CDR3 protein: CASSFRQGGATDTQYF

V gene: TRBV6-5
J gene: TRBJ1-6
clone size: -
D gene: -
CDR3 DNA: TGTGCCAGCAGTTACGATGTGGCGGGGGCTCGCGGTAATTCACCCCTCCACTTT
CDR3 protein: CASSYDVAGARGNSPLHF

V gene: TRBV29-1
J gene: TRBJ1-2
clone size: few
D gene: -
CDR3 DNA: TGCAGGGACTTTCCCCTCGGGACGTCGGCGGGCTACACCTTC
CDR3 protein: CRDFPLGTSAGYTF

V gene: TRBV29-1
J gene: TRBJ1-2
clone size: few
D gene: -
CDR3 DNA: TGCAGCGGGGGGACCGAGAACTATGGCTACACCTTC
CDR3 protein: CSGGTENYGYTF

V gene: TRBV28
J gene: TRBJ2-7
clone size: many
D gene: TRBD1
CDR3 DNA: TGTGCCAGCAGTACCGGGACAGGGGGTTACGAGCAGTACTTC
CDR3 protein: CASSTGTGGYEQYF

V gene: TRBV20-1
J gene: TRBJ1-1
clone size: few
D gene: -
CDR3 DNA: TGCAGTGCTAGAAAAACTTCCTGGTACATGAACACTGAAGCTTTCTTT
CDR3 protein: CSARKTSWYMNTEAFF

V gene: TRBV19
J gene: TRBJ2-5
clone size: -
D gene: TRBD2
CDR3 DNA: TGTGCCAGAGCGGATAGCGGGAGGCGTACCAAAGAGACCCAGTACTTC
CDR3 protein: CARADSGRRTKETQYF

V gene: TRBV3-1
J gene: TRBJ1-3
clone size: -
D gene: -
CDR3 DNA: TGTGCCAGCAGCCAAGATCAAGATCCCGGAAACACCATATATTTT
CDR3 protein: CASSQDQDPGNTIYF

V gene: TRBV20-1
J gene: TRBJ1-6
clone size: few
D gene: -
CDR3 DNA: TGCAGTGCTATCCCGGGGAGGGCCTATAATTCACCCCTCCACTTT
CDR3 protein: CSAIPGRAYNSPLHF

V gene: TRBV6-5
J gene: TRBJ2-5
clone size: -
D gene: -
CDR3 DNA: TGTGCCAGCAGTTACTCTCCAGGGTACCAAGAGACCCAGTACTTC
CDR3 protein: CASSYSPGYQETQYF

V gene: TRBV5-1
J gene: TRBJ2-4
clone size: -
D gene: TRBD2
CDR3 DNA: TGCGCCAGCAGCTTGAGTAGCGGGAACATTCAGTACTTC
CDR3 protein: CASSLSSGNIQYF

V gene: TRBV5-6
J gene: TRBJ2-7
clone size: many
D gene: -
CDR3 DNA: TGTGCCAGCAGCGCGAGTTCCTACGAGCAGTACTTC
CDR3 protein: CASSASSYEQYF

V gene: TRBV7-2
J gene: TRBJ1-5
clone size: many
D gene: -
CDR3 DNA: TGTGCCAGCAGCTTAGAACAGAATAGCAATCAGCCCCAGCATTTT
CDR3 protein: CASSLEQNSNQPQHF

V gene: TRBV6-2/TRBV6-3
J gene: TRBJ2-7
clone size: many
D gene: TRBD1
CDR3 DNA: TGTGCCAGCAGCTGGACAGGGCTCGAGCAGTACTTC
CDR3 protein: CASSWTGLEQYF

V gene: TRBV20-1
J gene: TRBJ1-2
clone size: -
D gene: -
CDR3 DNA: TGCAGTGCTCGAGGCGGGGGCGGGAGCTATGGCTACACCTTC
CDR3 protein: CSARGGGGSYGYTF

V gene: TRBV12-3/TRBV12-4
J gene: TRBJ2-1
clone size: few
D gene: TRBD2
CDR3 DNA: TGTGCCAGCAGTTTCCGGCTAGCGGGACCTCGGAGGGAATACAATGAGCAGTTCTTC
CDR3 protein: CASSFRLAGPRREYNEQFF

V gene: TRBV5-4
J gene: TRBJ2-3
clone size: -
D gene: TRBD1
CDR3 DNA: TGTGCCAGCAGCCCGGGGACAGGGTCAGATACGCAGTATTTT
CDR3 protein: CASSPGTGSDTQYF

V gene: TRBV12-3/TRBV12-4
J gene: TRBJ1-5
clone size: few
D gene: -
CDR3 DNA: TGTGCCAGCAGTTCGGCTGAAGGGCCTCAGCCCCAGCATTTT
CDR3 protein: CASSSAEGPQPQHF

V gene: TRBV20-1
J gene: TRBJ2-7
clone size: few
D gene: -
CDR3 DNA: TGCAGTGCTACCACCCGGGACGGTTCCTACGAGCAGTACTTC
CDR3 protein: CSATTRDGSYEQYF

V gene: TRBV7-9
J gene: TRBJ2-3
clone size: -
D gene: -
CDR3 DNA: TGTGCCAGCAGCTTCGAGCGGGGCACAGATACGCAGTATTTT
CDR3 protein: CASSFERGTDTQYF

V gene: TRBV15
J gene: TRBJ1-2
clone size: -
D gene: -
CDR3 DNA: TGTGCCACCAGCAGAGAACAGGGCAACTCTAACTATGGCGACACCTTC
CDR3 protein: CATSREQGNSNYGDTF

V gene: TRBV2
J gene: TRBJ2-3
clone size: few
D gene: -
CDR3 DNA: TGTGCCAGCATCGACGAGGGTTTCACAGATACGCAGTATTTT
CDR3 protein: CASIDEGFTDTQYF

V gene: TRBV28
J gene: TRBJ2-1
clone size: many
D gene: -
CDR3 DNA: TGTGCCAGCAGTCGGTTGACAATATCAGATTACAATGAGCAGTTCTTC
CDR3 protein: CASSRLTISDYNEQFF

V gene: TRBV29-1
J gene: TRBJ2-1
clone size: -
D gene: TRBD2
CDR3 DNA: TGCAGCGTTGAGCCCCCTGGCGGGAGCGAGAATGAGCAGTTCTTC
CDR3 protein: CSVEPPGGSENEQFF

V gene: TRBV11-3
J gene: TRBJ2-3
clone size: few
D gene: TRBD2
CDR3 DNA: TGTGCCAGCAGCTTAGGACCTGACTGGCGGGAGGTGACAGATACGCAGTATTTT
CDR3 protein: CASSLGPDWREVTDTQYF

V gene: TRBV5-1
J gene: TRBJ2-1
clone size: few
D gene: TRBD1
CDR3 DNA: TGCGCCAGCAGCCCAGGACAGGGCAGTGAGCAGTTCTTC
CDR3 protein: CASSPGQGSEQFF

V gene: TRBV20-1
J gene: TRBJ2-4
clone size: many
D gene: -
CDR3 DNA: TGCAGTGTCCTAGTTGGAGCCAAAAACATTCAGTACTTC
CDR3 protein: CSVLVGAKNIQYF

V gene: TRBV11-2
J gene: TRBJ2-2
clone size: many
D gene: TRBD1
CDR3 DNA: TGTGCCAGCAGCCGACAGGGATCGGGCACCGGGGAGCTGTTTTTT
CDR3 protein: CASSRQGSGTGELFF

V gene: TRBV7-2
J gene: TRBJ2-3
clone size: -
D gene: -
CDR3 DNA: TGTGCCAGCAGCAGGGACTTTAGCACAGATACGCAGTATTTT
CDR3 protein: CASSRDFSTDTQYF

V gene: TRBV19
J gene: TRBJ2-4
clone size: few
D gene: -
CDR3 DNA: TGTGCCAGTAGTATTGTCTTAGGGCAGCCCTTAGCCAAAAACATTCAGTACTTC
CDR3 protein: CASSIVLGQPLAKNIQYF

V gene: TRBV18
J gene: TRBJ2-5
clone size: many
D gene: -
CDR3 DNA: TGTGCCAGCTCCGGGCTGACCCAGTACTTC
CDR3 protein: CASSGLTQYF

V gene: TRBV7-9
J gene: TRBJ2-7
clone size: few
D gene: TRBD2
CDR3 DNA: TGTGCCAGCAGCGGAGAGACTAGCGGGGACCGCGAGCAGTACTTC
CDR3 protein: CASSGETSGDREQYF

V gene: TRBV20-1
J gene: TRBJ2-4
clone size: -
D gene: -
CDR3 DNA: TGCAGTGCTAGTGGACAGCTAGCCAAAAACATTCAGTACTTC
CDR3 protein: CSASGQLAKNIQYF

V gene: TRBV3-1
J gene: TRBJ1-1
clone size: -
D gene: -
CDR3 DNA: TGTGCCAGCAGCCAACCCATGAACACTGAAGCTTTCTTT
CDR3 protein: CASSQPMNTEAFF

V gene: TRBV7-2
J gene: TRBJ2-4
clone size: few
D gene: -
CDR3 DNA: TGTGCCAGCAGCCCCCGGCCCCTGACAGGCATTCAGTACTTC
CDR3 protein: CASSPRPLTGIQYF

V gene: TRBV6-2/TRBV6-3
J gene: TRBJ2-5
clone size: few
D gene: TRBD1
CDR3 DNA: TGTGCCAGCAGTAGGGGACAGGGGGCGCGAGAGACCCAGTACTTC
CDR3 protein: CASSRGQGARETQYF